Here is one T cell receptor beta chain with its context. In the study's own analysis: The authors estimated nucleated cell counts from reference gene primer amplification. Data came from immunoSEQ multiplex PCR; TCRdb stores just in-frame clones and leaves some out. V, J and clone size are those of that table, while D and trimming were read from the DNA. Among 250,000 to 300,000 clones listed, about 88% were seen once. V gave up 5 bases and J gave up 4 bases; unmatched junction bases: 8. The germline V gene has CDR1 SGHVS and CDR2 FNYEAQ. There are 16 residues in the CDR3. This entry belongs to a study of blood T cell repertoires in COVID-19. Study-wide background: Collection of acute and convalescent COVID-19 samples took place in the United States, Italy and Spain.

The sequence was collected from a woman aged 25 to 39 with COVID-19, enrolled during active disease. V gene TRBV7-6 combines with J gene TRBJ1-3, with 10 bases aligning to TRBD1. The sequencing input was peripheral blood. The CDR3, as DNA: TGTGCCAGCAGCACCAGGGGGACAGGGGACGGAAACACCATATATTTT. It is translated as CASSTRGTGDGNTIYF.